Shown below are 23 T cell receptor beta chains from a single sample sequenced in a study of blood T cells in healthy people across ages. It was with a sample-barcoded 5' primer and a J-beta primer mix that a second PCR of roughly 7 to 12 cycles was run. MiXCR was run by TCRdb on the 5' RACE reads, yielding one entry per CDR3 protein. The table includes some 940,000 distinct CDR3 sequences, 25% to 35% detected once. The same specimen was also included in a second study, on T cells of mothers and their children.

The specimen was blood. These receptors were collected from a woman in her 40s in good health.

This clonotype was observed at least ten times. The chain recombines TRBV7-2 with TRBJ1-2, with a weak D call TRBD1 (6 bases). Trimming cost V 1 base and J 4 bases, with 13 bases left between them. Germline-derived CDR1 and CDR2 are SGHTA and FQGNSA. The length of the CDR3 is 15 residues. CDR3: CASSLVTDSIYGYTF. CDR3 DNA sequence: TGTGCCAGCAGCTTAGTCACGGACAGCATCTATGGCTACACCTTC.

This clonotype has more than one count but fewer than ten. A much bigger clone sits one base away, suggesting this may be a read error. The chain uses TRBV2 and TRBJ2-5; no reliable D call. The CDR3 runs to 14 residues. In germline, CDR1 is SNHLY, CDR2 FYNNEI. The CDR3, as DNA: TGTGTCAGCAAAACGGACCCCCGCGCAGAGACCCAGTACTTC. Translation: CVSKTDPRAETQYF.

V and J are TRBV15 and TRBJ2-7; D possibly corresponds to TRBD2 (5 bases). V gave up 5 bases and J gave up 0 bases, with 11 bases separating them. The CDR3 is 14 residues long. The germline gives CDR1 LNHNV, CDR2 YYDKDF (reference sequence). The CDR3 reads CATSDRDISYEQYF. In DNA form, the CDR3 reads TGTGCCACCAGCGACCGGGATATCTCCTACGAGCAGTACTTC.

This clonotype has a count of ten or more. The chain's CDR3 is CASSSGTGPYEQYF. CDR3 bases: TGTGCCAGCAGCTCCGGGACAGGACCATACGAGCAGTACTTC. The chain joins TRBV12-3 or TRBV12-4 to TRBJ2-7; 8 positions match TRBD1. J lost 4 bases, V lost 6 bases, and 8 bases had no gene match. The CDR3 has 14 residues.

The sample holds many counts of this clonotype. The chain links TRBV20-1 to TRBJ2-7, with a tentative D call TRBD2 (6 bases). The CDR3 runs 14 residues. V shed 3 bases and J shed 5 bases, with 17 bases lying between them. The germline V gene encodes CDR1 DFQATT and CDR2 SNEGSKA (reference sequence). The CDR3 nucleotides read TGCAGTGCTAGGCGTCCTGCGGGGCCGGACGAGCAGTACTTC. This gives the protein CSARRPAGPDEQYF.

The sample holds a few counts of this clonotype. For the CDR3, the DNA is TGTGCCAGCAGCCCGTACCAGGGGAACTCCTACGAGCAGTACTTC. It translates to CASSPYQGNSYEQYF. V gene TRBV7-9 combines with J gene TRBJ2-7, with D possibly matching TRBD1 (6 bases). The CDR3 is 15 residues long. The germline V gene encodes CDR1 SEHNR and CDR2 FQNEAQ (reference sequence). V was clipped by 5 bases and J by 0 bases, with 14 bases between them.

This clonotype was seen only a few times. The chain couples TRBV4-3 to TRBJ1-5; D not resolved. The V gene lost 1 base and the J gene lost 5 bases, with 12 bases spanning the gap. The germline V gene encodes CDR1 LGHNA and CDR2 YSLEER. CDR3 length equals 15 residues. In nucleotides, the CDR3 is TGCGCCAGCAGCCAAGGCCGAGACACCTATCAGCCCCAGCATTTT. Amino acids: CASSQGRDTYQPQHF.

This clonotype was seen a few times. The CDR3 loop reads CASSNRARVNTEAFF. The CDR3 region has the DNA TGTGCCAGCAGCAATAGAGCCAGGGTGAACACTGAAGCTTTCTTT. The chain carries TRBV11-2 and TRBJ1-1; D is perhaps TRBD1 (5 bases). The CDR3 is 15 residues long. V was trimmed by 5 bases and J by 0 bases, leaving 13 bases between them. Germline CDR1 and CDR2: SGHAT and FQNNGV.

In its sample, this clonotype was seen many times. This chain joins TRBV3-1 and TRBJ2-5, with 10 bases that match TRBD2. Germline CDR1 is LGHDT and CDR2 is YNNKEL (reference sequence). The CDR3 sequence is 13 residues long. Germline trimming cut 5 bases from V and 11 bases from J; bases unmatched to any gene: 8. CDR3 protein: CASSGGLAREQYF. CDR3 nucleotide sequence: TGTGCCAGCAGCGGGGGACTAGCGAGGGAGCAGTACTTC.

DNA of the CDR3: TGTGCCAGCAGGGGACAAACCACCAATCAGCCCCAGCATTTT. Translated: CASRGQTTNQPQHF. The chain has TRBV2 and TRBJ1-5; TRBD1 might be the D (6 bases). This CDR3 is built from 14 residues. Germline V lookup: CDR1 SNHLY, CDR2 FYNNEI. V was trimmed by 6 bases and J by 3 bases, leaving 12 bases between them.

This clonotype appeared many times. The chain recombines TRBV7-2 with TRBJ2-3; 8 nucleotides line up with TRBD2. Trimming removed 5 bases from V and 6 bases from J; junction bases left unmatched: 13. The CDR3 totals 16 residues. CDR1 is SGHTA and CDR2 is FQGNSA in the germline V gene. The CDR3 sequence is CASSLGLAGLGDTQYF. The CDR3 bases are TGTGCCAGCAGCCTTGGACTAGCTGGGTTAGGGGATACGCAGTATTTT.

Details on this clonotype: A much larger clonotype is one base distant, so this may be a read error. The CDR3 sequence is CSARSGLRETQYF. CDR3 bases: TGCAGTGCTCGGTCGGGACTCAGAGAGACCCAGTACTTC. The chain couples TRBV20-1 to TRBJ2-5; TRBD2 is a possible D gene (6 bases). Germline assignment: CDR1 DFQATT and CDR2 SNEGSKA (reference sequence). The CDR3 extends over 13 amino acids. V was trimmed by 5 bases and J by 4 bases, leaving 14 bases between them.

The chain recombines TRBV7-9 with TRBJ2-3; TRBD1 agrees at 7 bases. Unmatched junction bases numbered 4, after V lost 5 bases and J lost 5 bases. CDR1 and CDR2 (germline): SEHNR, FQNEAQ (reference sequence). The CDR3 length is 13 residues. The CDR3 region has the DNA TGTGCCAGCAGCAAGACAGGGCTAGATACGCAGTATTTT. It specifies CASSKTGLDTQYF.

The chain joins TRBV19 to TRBJ2-2; the match to TRBD1 covers 7 bases. Germline CDR1 reads LNHDA; CDR2 reads SQIVND (reference sequence). Trimming cost V 3 bases and J 5 bases; bases outside gene matches: 6. The CDR3 extends over 15 amino acids. The CDR3 nucleotides are TGTGCCAGTAGTATCGAAGGGGGCAAAACCGGGGAGCTGTTTTTT. It specifies CASSIEGGKTGELFF. Looking up the rest from reference TRBV19 and TRBJ2-2 gives the full variable domain: DGGITQSPKYLFRKEGQNVTLSCEQNLNHDAMYWYRQDPGQGLRLIYYSQIVNDFQKGDIAEGYSVSREKKESFPLTVTSAQKNPTAFYLCASSIEGGKTGELFFGEGSRLTVL.

This clonotype showed up many times. V gene TRBV7-2 combines with J gene TRBJ2-1; no definite D call. Germline values: CDR1 SGHTA, CDR2 FQGNSA. CDR3 length equals 13 residues. V lost 0 bases and J lost 9, with 9 bases in between. The CDR3 DNA reads as TGTGCCAGCAGCTTAGCTGCGTCTTCTGAGCAGTTCTTC. Amino acid sequence: CASSLAASSEQFF. The whole variable domain, remainder taken from reference TRBV7-2 and TRBJ2-1, is GAGVSQSPSNKVTEKGKDVELRCDPISGHTALYWYRQSLGQGLEFLIYFQGNSAPDKSGLPSDRFSAERTGGSVSTLTIQRTQQEDSAVYLCASSLAASSEQFFGPGTRLTVL.

Regarding this clonotype: One base away lies a much larger clone, so this may be a sequencing read error. J is TRBJ2-1 and V is TRBV12-3 or TRBV12-4, with TRBD2 identical over 7 bases. This CDR3 is 15 amino acids long. CDR3 nucleotides: TGTGCCAGCAGCCCCGTAGCGGGTCGCTACAATGAGCAGGTCTTC. Translation gives CASSPVAGRYNEQVF.

The chain recombines TRBV19 with TRBJ2-1, with D possibly TRBD1 on 5 matching bases. This CDR3 is 15 amino acids long. Per germline, CDR1 LNHDA and CDR2 SQIVND (reference sequence). Trimming cost V 8 bases and J 8 bases, with 22 bases left between them. DNA of the CDR3: TGTGCCAGTGCCGCGACAGTGACATTCGTGGATGAGCAGTTCTTC. Its protein product is CASAATVTFVDEQFF.

The chain combines TRBV6-5 with TRBJ2-3; maybe TRBD2 (6 bases). The length of the CDR3 is 14 residues. Germline CDR1 reads MNHEY; CDR2 reads SVGAGI. Between the trimmed V and J ends, which lost 9 bases and 2 bases, there was a span of 15 bases. CDR3 nucleotides: TGTGCCAGTGACTCCGGGACTGCCACAGATACGCAGTATTTT. It yields the protein CASDSGTATDTQYF.

This chain joins TRBV7-2 and TRBJ2-5, with D perhaps TRBD2 (5 bases). V gave up 2 bases and J gave up 5 bases, with 12 bases separating them. This CDR3 has 14 amino acids. Germline-derived CDR1 and CDR2 are SGHTA and FQGNSA. The CDR3 protein is CASSLSWRRETQYF. CDR3 nucleotide sequence: TGTGCCAGCAGCTTAAGTTGGCGGAGGGAGACCCAGTACTTC.

This clonotype has just a few counts. V is TRBV20-1 and J is TRBJ1-1; 7 nucleotides align to TRBD1. Germline V lookup: CDR1 DFQATT, CDR2 SNEGSKA (reference sequence). This CDR3 has 13 amino acids. The V segment lost 5 bases and the J segment 6 bases; nucleotides outside the gene matches: 9. CDR3 amino acids: CSAFEGARAEAFF. CDR3 bases: TGCAGTGCTTTCGAGGGGGCCAGGGCTGAAGCTTTCTTT.

Note on this clonotype: One end of the junction is discordant with germline, which a read error may explain. The chain links TRBV7-2 to TRBJ2-5; 10 bases fit TRBD2. The CDR3 covers 15 residues. CDR1 SGHTA and CDR2 FQGNSA come from the germline V gene. The CDR3 DNA sequence: TGTGCCAGCAGCGGGGTAGCGGGGGGAGGAGAGATCCAGTACTTC. This gives the protein CASSGVAGGGEIQYF.

The sample holds a few counts of this clonotype. V usage is TRBV12-3 or TRBV12-4 and J usage is TRBJ1-2, with a possible D match to TRBD1 (6 bases). The V and J ends lost 6 bases and 5 bases respectively, with 16 bases between them. This CDR3 spans 14 amino acids. CDR3 region: CASRSSGTLYGYTF. For the CDR3, the DNA is TGTGCCAGCAGATCCTCCGGGACACTTTATGGCTACACCTTC.

This clonotype was seen ten or more times. The CDR3: CSASKGQGAVINGYTF. The CDR3 nucleotides read TGCAGTGCTAGTAAAGGACAGGGGGCTGTTATTAATGGCTACACCTTC. The chain is built from TRBV20-1 and TRBJ1-2, with 11 bases aligning to TRBD1. The CDR3 loop spans 16 amino acids. Germline lookup yields CDR1 DFQATT and CDR2 SNEGSKA (reference sequence). V lost 3 bases, J lost 6 bases, and 12 bases stayed unmatched.